These T cell receptor beta chains were read from a single sample in a study of cytomegalovirus exposure and HLA in healthy donors. TCRdb keeps only in-frame clones here, not all; method: immunoSEQ multiplex PCR. Of more than 110,000 clones listed, nearly 10% were seen once; the top ten hold 1.8%. Sequenced sample: PBMCs. These receptors came from a man between 45 and 60 years old in good health and CMV-seronegative. Each CDR3 is given with its conserved first and last residue. The order of the fields is J gene, clone size, D gene, V gene, CDR3 DNA, CDR3 protein. A D gene is named only where the DNA matches it firmly. Clone sizes are given selectively: once, few, many, or a class where the clone is expanded.

j_gene: TRBJ2-2
abundance: few
d_gene: .
v_gene: TRBV19
CDR3nt: TGTGCCAGTACCCCGGACATGTTCAACGGGGAGCTGTTTTTT
CDR3aa: CASTPDMFNGELFF

j_gene: TRBJ2-1
abundance: .
d_gene: .
v_gene: TRBV6-1
CDR3nt: TGTGCCAGCACGCCCTACAGAAACAATGAGCAGTTCTTC
CDR3aa: CASTPYRNNEQFF

j_gene: TRBJ2-7
abundance: few
d_gene: .
v_gene: TRBV2
CDR3nt: TGTGCCAGCAGTGAACGGCAGGGAAGGGTCGGCGAGCAGTACTTC
CDR3aa: CASSERQGRVGEQYF

j_gene: TRBJ2-7
abundance: .
d_gene: TRBD1
v_gene: TRBV19
CDR3nt: TGTGCCAGTAGTGACAGGGGGTCCGATACCTACGAGCAGTACTTC
CDR3aa: CASSDRGSDTYEQYF

j_gene: TRBJ1-5
abundance: few
d_gene: .
v_gene: TRBV7-2
CDR3nt: TGTGCCAGCAGCTTAATGGTCAGGGGAAGCTCTCAGCCCCAGCATTTT
CDR3aa: CASSLMVRGSSQPQHF

j_gene: TRBJ1-2
abundance: few
d_gene: TRBD1
v_gene: TRBV5-1
CDR3nt: TGCGCCAGCAGCCCTACCGGGACAGATGGCTACACCTTC
CDR3aa: CASSPTGTDGYTF

j_gene: TRBJ2-7
abundance: .
d_gene: TRBD1
v_gene: TRBV19
CDR3nt: TGTGCCAGTAGTACTCCCGGGACAGGGCGGTACGAGCAGTACTTC
CDR3aa: CASSTPGTGRYEQYF

j_gene: TRBJ2-3
abundance: .
d_gene: TRBD2
v_gene: TRBV28
CDR3nt: TGTGCCAGCACGACTAGCGGAAACACAGATACGCAGTATTTT
CDR3aa: CASTTSGNTDTQYF

j_gene: TRBJ2-7
abundance: few
d_gene: .
v_gene: TRBV13
CDR3nt: TGTGCCAGCAGCTTAGGCGGTAGTGGAGCCTACGAGCAGTACTTC
CDR3aa: CASSLGGSGAYEQYF

j_gene: TRBJ1-2
abundance: .
d_gene: TRBD1
v_gene: TRBV13
CDR3nt: TGTGCCAGCAGAGACACGTCTAGGGGGCAGGGAGTAGGAAACTATGGCTACACCTTC
CDR3aa: CASRDTSRGQGVGNYGYTF

j_gene: TRBJ2-2
abundance: few
d_gene: .
v_gene: TRBV30
CDR3nt: TGTGCCTGGAGTGTACAGACGGTTGGCGGGGAGCTGTTTTTT
CDR3aa: CAWSVQTVGGELFF